Shown below are 3 T cell receptor beta chains from a single sample sequenced in a study of early T cells in non-severe SARS-CoV-2 infection (dated by TCRdb to the early 2020s). Libraries were constructed by 5' RACE. The reads were generated on a NextSeq 500. TCRdb reworked the public reads: Q25 trimming with fastp, MiXCR clone assembly, productive beta chains retained. Each CDR3 protein appears once, grouped with its most common genes and DNA. The sample data list fewer than 65,000 distinct CDR3 sequences, and approximately 9.3% of these were observed just once. Of the sample, 1.2% is held by the ten largest clones. The specimen was whole blood. Receptors originate from an adult who was a healthcare worker with PCR-confirmed SARS-CoV-2 infection or an uninfected control (not recorded which).

This clonotype has only a few counts. V is TRBV5-6 and J is TRBJ1-2; D ambiguous. Between the trimmed V and J ends, which lost 4 bases and 4 bases, there was a span of 14 bases. The CDR3 spans 14 residues. Per the germline V gene, CDR1 is SGHDT and CDR2 is YYEEEE. The CDR3 loop is CASSLDGPSYGYTF. The CDR3 DNA is TGTGCCAGCAGCCTGGATGGACCGTCCTATGGCTACACCTTC.

This clonotype was observed a handful of times. This rearrangement joins TRBV29-1 to TRBJ1-2; TRBD1 matches 9 bases. The germline gives CDR1 SQVTM, CDR2 ANQGSEA. Trimming cost V 7 bases and J 4 bases; bases outside gene matches: 16. This CDR3 contains 16 residues. CDR3 nucleotide sequence: TGCAGCGCCCAAAGCGGACAGGGGAGCCTTGGCTATGGCTACACCTTC. Translated: CSAQSGQGSLGYGYTF.

This clonotype has ten or more counts. The CDR3, as DNA: TGTGCCAGCAGTTTCGTAGGAGGAGGGGGGGACACTGAAGCTTTCTTT. It translates to CASSFVGGGGDTEAFF. This chain connects TRBV27 to TRBJ1-1, with D tentatively TRBD1 (6 bases). Per the germline V gene, CDR1 is MNHEY and CDR2 is SMNVEV (reference sequence). The CDR3 is 16 residues long. V shed 3 bases and J shed 3 bases, with 17 bases lying between them.